This T cell receptor beta chain was documented in a study of blood T cell repertoires in COVID-19 (dated by TCRdb to about 2020). Looking at the study overall: The collaborator samples originated in the United States, Italy and Spain and spanned the acute and convalescent phases of COVID-19. The material from the prospective study consisted of cDNA or gDNA derived from T cells, B-cell-depleted T cells, or PBMCs. Deeply sampled blood TCRbeta repertoires from subjects exposed to, actively infected with, or recovered from COVID-19 were included in the dataset. The repertoires were released in a freely available public database meant as a resource for research on the immune response to SARS-CoV-2. Samples came from the ongoing ImmuneRACE study (first 160 participants) plus 1,254 subjects from 6 global collaborators. The sample metadata nearly always contained a de-identified subject ID, COVID-19 status, age in years and sex. Where available, HLA class I and class II types were taken from metadata supplied by the sample provider and were not determined by assay-based typing. On the study overall, not on this receptor specifically: Clinical and demographic metadata were provided uncurated, with the amount varying by source and participant.

A second Seattle source provided samples from volunteer blood donors who had recovered from COVID-19. Collaborating institutions collected whole blood in K2EDTA tubes following their own protocols. For TCRbeta analysis, collaborators shipped samples as frozen whole blood, isolated PBMCs, or DNA extracted from either of those sample types. TCRbeta CDR3 regions were amplified from genomic DNA by means of the immunoSEQ Assay, a bias-controlled multiplex PCR. The paper's data handling went like this. The number of nucleated cells in each sample was estimated by amplification of reference gene primers within the assay. To quantify the absolute abundance of each unique TCRbeta CDR3 rearrangement, sequence reads were collapsed and filtered. Productive Simpson clonality was computed per sample as the square root of Simpson's diversity index over productive rearrangements. Not all clones reach the TCRdb copy of this immuneACCESS table, which keeps in-frame sequences only. Checked studies attribute under half of the gap to unresolved V genes and leave the rest unexplained. V, J and clone size are those of that table, while D and trimming were read from the DNA. This sample is represented by 250,000 to 350,000 clones; 75% to 90% of them were singletons. About 0.94% of the sample lies in the top ten.

The CDR1 and CDR2 encoded by the germline V gene are SGHAT and FQNNGV. V loses 1 base at its end and J loses 5 bases; junction bases beyond the gene matches: 3. The CDR3 sequence holds 15 residues, the cysteine and phenylalanine included. CDR3 DNA is the only sequence kept; it has 45 bases, read in frame from the first base. Comment on this clone: Its antigen remains undetermined. Base qualities are not provided; no much larger clone lies one nucleotide away.

The sequence links TRBV11-2 to TRBJ1-5; a stretch of 9 junction bases matches TRBD1. This receptor was taken from a woman in her 40s who had recovered from COVID-19. Sequenced: peripheral blood. CDR3 reads: CASSLGTGEYQPQHF. The DNA sequence is given as TGTGCCAGCAGCTTAGGGACAGGGGAATATCAGCCCCAGCATTTT.